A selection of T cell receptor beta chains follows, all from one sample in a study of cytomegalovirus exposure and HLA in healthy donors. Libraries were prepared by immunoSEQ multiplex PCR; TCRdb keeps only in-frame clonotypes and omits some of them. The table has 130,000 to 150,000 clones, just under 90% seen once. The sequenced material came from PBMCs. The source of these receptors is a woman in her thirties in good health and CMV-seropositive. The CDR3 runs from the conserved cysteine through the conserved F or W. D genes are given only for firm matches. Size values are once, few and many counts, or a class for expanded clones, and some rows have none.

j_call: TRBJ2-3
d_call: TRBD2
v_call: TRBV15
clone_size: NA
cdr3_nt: TGTGCCACCAGCAGAGATCAACTAGCGGCAGGCGATACGCAGTATTTT
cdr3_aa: CATSRDQLAAGDTQYF

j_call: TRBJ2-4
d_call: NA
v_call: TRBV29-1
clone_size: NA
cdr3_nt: TGCAGCGTCCAATCCGGGGGCGGGGGGTACTTC
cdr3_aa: CSVQSGGGGYF

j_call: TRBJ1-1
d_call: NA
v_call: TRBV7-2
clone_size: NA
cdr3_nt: TGTGCCAGCAGCTTAGATGCAGGGATCGTCACTGAAGCTTTCTTT
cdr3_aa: CASSLDAGIVTEAFF

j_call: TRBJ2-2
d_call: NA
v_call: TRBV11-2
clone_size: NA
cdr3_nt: TGTGCCAGCCATCACGGGACCGGGGAGCTGTTTTTT
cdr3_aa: CASHHGTGELFF

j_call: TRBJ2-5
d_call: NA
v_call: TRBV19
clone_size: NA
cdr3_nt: TGTGCCAGTAGTATAGGAGGCACACAAGAGACCCAGTACTTC
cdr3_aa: CASSIGGTQETQYF

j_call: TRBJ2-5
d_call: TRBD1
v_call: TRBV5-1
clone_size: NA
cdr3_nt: TGCGCCAGCAGCTTGGGGACAGGGGGCTATGAGACCCAGTACTTC
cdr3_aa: CASSLGTGGYETQYF

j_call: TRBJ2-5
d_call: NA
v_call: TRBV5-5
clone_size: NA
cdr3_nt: TGTGCCAGCAGTTCTGCTGAGGCCTGGCAAGAGACCCAGTACTTC
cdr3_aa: CASSSAEAWQETQYF

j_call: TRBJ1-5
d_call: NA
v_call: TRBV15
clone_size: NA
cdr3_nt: TGTGCCACCAGCAGAGATCGTCAGCCCCAGCATTTT
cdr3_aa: CATSRDRQPQHF

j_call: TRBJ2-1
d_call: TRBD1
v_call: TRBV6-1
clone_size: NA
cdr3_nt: TGTGCCAGCAGTAGAACGACAGGGGGAGCTGAGCAGTTCTTC
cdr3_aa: CASSRTTGGAEQFF

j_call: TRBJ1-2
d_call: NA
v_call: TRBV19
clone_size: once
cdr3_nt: TGTGCCAGTAGTATGTACAGCCCTAACTATGGCTACACCTTC
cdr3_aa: CASSMYSPNYGYTF

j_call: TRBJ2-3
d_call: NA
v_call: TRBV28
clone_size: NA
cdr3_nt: TGTGCCAGCAGTGTCCTCGGCGGGCCATTGATGACAGATACGCAGTATTTT
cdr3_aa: CASSVLGGPLMTDTQYF

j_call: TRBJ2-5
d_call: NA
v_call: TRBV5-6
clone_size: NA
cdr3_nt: TGTGCCAGCAGCTTGGACATACCTACACAGGGCGAAGAAGAGACCCAGTACTTC
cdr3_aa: CASSLDIPTQGEEETQYF

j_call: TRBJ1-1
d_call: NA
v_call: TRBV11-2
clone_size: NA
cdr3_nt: TGTGCCAGCAGCTTAATGGGGAGTCGGCGTAAGGCTTTCTTT
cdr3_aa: CASSLMGSRRKAFF

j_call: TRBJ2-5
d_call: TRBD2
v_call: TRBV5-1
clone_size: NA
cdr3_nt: TGCGCCAGCAGCTTGGGACTAGCGCAAGAAGAGACCCAGTACTTC
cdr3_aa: CASSLGLAQEETQYF

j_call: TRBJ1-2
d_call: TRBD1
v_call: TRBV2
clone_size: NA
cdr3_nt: TGTGCCAGCAGCAACCCGGGACAGGGGGACGGCTATGGCTACACCTTC
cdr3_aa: CASSNPGQGDGYGYTF

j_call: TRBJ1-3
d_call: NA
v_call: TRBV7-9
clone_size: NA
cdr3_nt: TGTGCCAGCAGCTTATTACAGGGCCACTCTGGAAACACCATATATTTT
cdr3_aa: CASSLLQGHSGNTIYF

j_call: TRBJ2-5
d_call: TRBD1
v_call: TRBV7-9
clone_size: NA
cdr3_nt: TGTGCCAGCAGCGGGACAGACCAAGAGACCCAGTACTTC
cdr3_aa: CASSGTDQETQYF

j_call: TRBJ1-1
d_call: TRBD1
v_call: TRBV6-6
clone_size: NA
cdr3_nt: TGTGCCAGCAGATGGGGGACAGGGGGAGCGAACACTGAAGCTTTCTTT
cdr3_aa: CASRWGTGGANTEAFF

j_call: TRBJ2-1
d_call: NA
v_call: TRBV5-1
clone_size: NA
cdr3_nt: TGCGCCAGCACCACTTCAACTGCCCTGCATTACAATGAGCAGTTCTTC
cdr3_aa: CASTTSTALHYNEQFF

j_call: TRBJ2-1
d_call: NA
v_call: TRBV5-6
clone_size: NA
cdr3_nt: TGTGCCAGCAGCTTGGCCATTGCGGGGTACAATGAGCAGTTCTTC
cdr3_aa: CASSLAIAGYNEQFF

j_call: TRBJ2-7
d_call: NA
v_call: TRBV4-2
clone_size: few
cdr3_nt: TGTGCCAGCAGCCAACCACCCGCCGACAGTAGCTCCTACGAGCAGTACTTC
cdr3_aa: CASSQPPADSSSYEQYF

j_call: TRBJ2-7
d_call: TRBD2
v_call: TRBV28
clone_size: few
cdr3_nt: TGTGCCAGCAGTTCGTTGACTAGCGGGGCCAGAAATAACTACGAGCAGTACTTC
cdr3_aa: CASSSLTSGARNNYEQYF

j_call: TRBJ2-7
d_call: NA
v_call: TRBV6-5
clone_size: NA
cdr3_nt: TGTGCCAGCAGTTGGGGGGGGGCCCCCTACGAGCAGTACTTC
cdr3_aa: CASSWGGAPYEQYF

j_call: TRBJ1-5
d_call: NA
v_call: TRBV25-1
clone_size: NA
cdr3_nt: TGTGCCAGCAGTGCCGGTAATCAGCCCCAGCATTTT
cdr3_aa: CASSAGNQPQHF

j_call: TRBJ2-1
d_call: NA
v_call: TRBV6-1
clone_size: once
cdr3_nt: TGTGCCAGCAGCCGGACATGTGGGTTCTTC
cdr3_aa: CASSRTCGFF

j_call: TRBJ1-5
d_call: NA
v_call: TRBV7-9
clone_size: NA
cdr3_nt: TGTGCCAGCAGTTCACAGGAGTATCAGCCCCAGCATTTT
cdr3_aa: CASSSQEYQPQHF

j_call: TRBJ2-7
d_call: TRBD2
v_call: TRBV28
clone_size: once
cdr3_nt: TGTGCCAGCAGTTCGGATCCTAGCGGGAGAAACGAGCAGTACTTC
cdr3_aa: CASSSDPSGRNEQYF

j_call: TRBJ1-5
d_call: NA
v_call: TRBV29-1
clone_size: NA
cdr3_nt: TGCAGCGTTGAAATTGACTCCAATCAGCCCCAGCATTTT
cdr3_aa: CSVEIDSNQPQHF

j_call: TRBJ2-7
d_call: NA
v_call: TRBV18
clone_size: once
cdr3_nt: TGTGCCAGCTCACAGAGCTCCTACGAGCAGTACTTC
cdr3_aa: CASSQSSYEQYF

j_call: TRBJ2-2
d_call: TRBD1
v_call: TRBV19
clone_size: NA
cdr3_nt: TGTGCCAGTAGTATAGGTGGACAGGGGTACACCGGGGAGCTGTTTTTT
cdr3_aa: CASSIGGQGYTGELFF

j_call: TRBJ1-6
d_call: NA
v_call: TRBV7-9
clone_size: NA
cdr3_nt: TGTGCCAGCAGCCTCGACAGATCAAATTCACCCCTCCACTTT
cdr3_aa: CASSLDRSNSPLHF

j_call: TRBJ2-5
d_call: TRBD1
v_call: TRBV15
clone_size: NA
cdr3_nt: TGTGCCACCAGCAGAGACAGGACAGGGTGGGGGACCCAGTACTTC
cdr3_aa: CATSRDRTGWGTQYF

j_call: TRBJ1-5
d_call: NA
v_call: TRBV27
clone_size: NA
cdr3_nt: TGTGCCAGCAGTTTAGGCTGGGGGCGCGCAAGCAATCAGCCCCAGCATTTT
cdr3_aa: CASSLGWGRASNQPQHF

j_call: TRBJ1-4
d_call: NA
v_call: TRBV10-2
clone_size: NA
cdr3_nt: TGCGCCAGCAGTGAGTCGGGGGGGATCGGGGAAAAACTGTTTTTT
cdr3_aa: CASSESGGIGEKLFF

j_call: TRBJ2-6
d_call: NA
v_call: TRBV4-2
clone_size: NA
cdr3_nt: TGTGCCAGCAGCCCTGAGGGCTCTGGGGCCAACGTCCTGACTTTC
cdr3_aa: CASSPEGSGANVLTF

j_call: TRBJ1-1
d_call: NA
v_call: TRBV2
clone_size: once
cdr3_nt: TGTGCCAGCAGCCGAACTGGGACATCTAGGGGCACTGAAGCTTTCTTT
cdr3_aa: CASSRTGTSRGTEAFF

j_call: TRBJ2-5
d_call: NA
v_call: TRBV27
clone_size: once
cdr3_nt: TGTGCCAGCAGTTTGGGCAGGGAAGAGACCCAGTACTTC
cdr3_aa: CASSLGREETQYF

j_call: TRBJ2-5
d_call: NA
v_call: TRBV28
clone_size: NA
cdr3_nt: TGTGCCAGCACCCACTCCGGGACTCCCCAAGAGACCCAGTACTTC
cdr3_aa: CASTHSGTPQETQYF

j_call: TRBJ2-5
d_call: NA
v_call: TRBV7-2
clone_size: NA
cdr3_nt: TGTGCCAGCAGCCCCCCCGTCACAGGGCGACACGAGACCCAGTACTTC
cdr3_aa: CASSPPVTGRHETQYF

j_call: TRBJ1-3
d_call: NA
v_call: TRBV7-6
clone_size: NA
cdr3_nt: TGTGCCAGCAGCTTAAATGGCAACACCATATATTTT
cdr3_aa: CASSLNGNTIYF

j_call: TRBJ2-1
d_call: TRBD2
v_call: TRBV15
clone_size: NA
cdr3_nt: TGTGCCACGCGACCAAAGCGGGACTCACCGACTCCTCTGTTCTTC
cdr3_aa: CATRPKRDSPTPLFF

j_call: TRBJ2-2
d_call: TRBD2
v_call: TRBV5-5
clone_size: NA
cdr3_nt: TGTGCCAGCAGTCTTCTAGCGGGGAGCACCGGGGAGCTGTTTTTT
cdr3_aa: CASSLLAGSTGELFF

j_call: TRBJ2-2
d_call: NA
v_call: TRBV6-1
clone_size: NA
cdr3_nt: TGTGCCAGCATGGGCAAAACAGGGTATCCCGGGGAGCTGTTTTTT
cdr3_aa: CASMGKTGYPGELFF

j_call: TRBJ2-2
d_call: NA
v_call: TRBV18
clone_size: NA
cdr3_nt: TGTGCCAGCTCACCACCGGGGGGGCTCTACACCGGGGAGCTGTTTTTT
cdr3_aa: CASSPPGGLYTGELFF